This TCR beta chain is from a study of T-cell memory formation after mild COVID-19. The study, taken as a whole, reports: In pre-infection memory, a portion of responding clones appeared, which suggested that cross-reactive memory joined.

TCRdb redid the calling of the 5' RACE reads with MiXCR, one entry per CDR3 protein. This table has 470,000 or so distinct CDR3 sequences, around 19% appearing once. The CDR3 spans 15 residues. With 2 bases clipped from V and 3 bases from J, the junction kept 4 bases outside the gene matches. CDR1 is SGHAT, CDR2 FQNNGV, per germline. This clonotype was counted once. Its antigen remains unidentified. This sequence originates from an adult woman who had mild COVID-19 (a few samples of this study predate the infection). Cell type and time point are not known. The chain couples TRBV11-2 to TRBJ2-3, with 8 bases aligning to TRBD2. Sequenced sample: PBMCs or a T cell subset sorted from them (not recorded which). CDR3 sequence reads: CASSLFGLATDTQYF. DNA of the CDR3: TGTGCCAGCAGCTTATTCGGACTAGCTACAGATACGCAGTATTTT.